The source of this T cell receptor beta chain is a study of CD8+CD57+ T cells in acquired aplastic anemia. Looking at the study overall: Yields of DNA that came from sorted CD4+ and CD8+ cells averaged about 3.5 ug. Sequencing produced an average of around 10 million reads per healthy donor for CD4+ cells. Findings of the study overall: Some 29 shared CD8+ CDR3s appeared highly expressed within patients' immunodominant clones. Any difference that existed in CD8+ Simpson's diversity between patients and controls was not significant.

Germline trimming cut 5 bases from V and 0 bases from J; bases unmatched to any gene: 7. The germline V gene encodes CDR1 ENHRY and CDR2 SYGVKD. This CDR3 spans 16 amino acids. Genomic DNA served as template for TCR beta VDJ and CDR3 profiling. TCRdb called the reads again in MiXCR, with one record for every CDR3 protein. The sample has more than 40,000 distinct CDR3 sequences, approximately 78% seen once. A note on this clonotype: As yet, its antigen is unknown.

The sample was sorted CD4+, CD8+, or CD8+CD57+ T cells (not recorded which) from PBMCs. J is TRBJ2-3 and V is TRBV10-3; TRBD2 matches at 8 bases. The sequence came from a human donor in good health, serving as a control. CDR3 sequence: CAISLVSGASTDTQYF. The CDR3 coding sequence is TGTGCCATCAGTCTAGTTAGCGGGGCAAGCACAGATACGCAGTATTTT.